The rows below give T cell receptor beta chains drawn from one sample of a study of T cell responses to AZD1222 COVID-19 vaccine. Clones were read by immunoSEQ multiplex PCR, and TCRdb kept only the in-frame ones, dropping some. The sample lists approximately 69,000 clones; approximately 87% were seen once. The sample in question was peripheral blood, obtained 28 days after the second AZD1222 dose. The receptors shown here come from an adult who received the AZD1222 COVID-19 vaccine. The CDR3 runs from the conserved cysteine through the conserved F or W.

CDR3 protein,V gene,J gene
CASRPFGGGTEAFF,TRBV6-5,TRBJ1-1
CASSVVGGSYNEQFF,TRBV11-2,TRBJ2-1
CASSYGSGRAYEQYF,TRBV6-2/TRBV6-3,TRBJ2-7
CSAGQNPNTEAFF,TRBV29-1,TRBJ1-1
CASSHRGSGPDTQYF,TRBV6-2/TRBV6-3,TRBJ2-3
CASSQDTHNTEAFF,TRBV3-1/TRBV3-2,TRBJ1-1
CATSRLPPGQGATYEQYF,TRBV15,TRBJ2-7
CASSRQGGPGETQYF,TRBV14,TRBJ2-5
CASSAYYHEQFF,TRBV7-9,TRBJ2-1
CASSFLGGDSGANVLTF,TRBV5-1,TRBJ2-6
CASSRGTEAFF,TRBV12-3/TRBV12-4,TRBJ1-1
CASSLGRATVYGYTF,TRBV7-9,TRBJ1-2
CASSQAGDRELFF,TRBV3-1/TRBV3-2,TRBJ2-2
CASSPGGPADTQYF,TRBV19,TRBJ2-3
CASSQEAYYGYTF,TRBV3-1/TRBV3-2,TRBJ1-2
CASSLIGGTNEKLFF,TRBV7-9,TRBJ1-4
CATCKKGGFF,TRBV24-1,TRBJ2-1
CASSEEIRDKVRF,TRBV6-1,TRBJ2-7
CASGGNQPQHF,TRBV6-5,TRBJ1-5
CASSLPGPSYNEQFF,TRBV5-1,TRBJ2-1
CASSDSTGVGITKNIQYF,TRBV25-1,TRBJ2-4
CASSLGSSGGLGEQFF,TRBV5-1,TRBJ2-1
CASRRIAVSTDTQYF,TRBV2,TRBJ2-3
CASSNAVQETQYF,TRBV19,TRBJ2-5
CASGLTGSPGELFF,TRBV12-5,TRBJ2-2
CASSAGLASEQYF,TRBV7-9,TRBJ2-7
CASSYLKTGGEQYF,TRBV6-5,TRBJ2-7
CASSYSIVNEQFF,TRBV6-5,TRBJ2-1
CASSRQGNTGELFF,TRBV19,TRBJ2-2
CASSLQGADTQYF,TRBV7-2,TRBJ2-3
CASSQDLYGRSSGNTIYF,TRBV3-1/TRBV3-2,TRBJ1-3
CASSKEGTGWYNSPLHF,TRBV7-9,TRBJ1-6
CASSYRGLYGYTF,TRBV12-3/TRBV12-4,TRBJ1-2
CASSKYPETPNSEQYF,TRBV21-1,TRBJ2-7
CASRALEGNTEAFF,TRBV6-5,TRBJ1-1
CASSQDPGQRGYTF,TRBV3-1/TRBV3-2,TRBJ1-2
CAWTIQRNYGYTF,TRBV30,TRBJ1-2
CASSLSPGGTNYGYTF,TRBV7-6,TRBJ1-2
CASSFTQETQYF,TRBV11-1,TRBJ2-5
CASRDTHETYEQYF,TRBV27,TRBJ2-7
CASKWAARVGGSYNEQFF,TRBV21-1,TRBJ2-1
CASSTMTAAIETQYF,TRBV7-8,TRBJ2-5